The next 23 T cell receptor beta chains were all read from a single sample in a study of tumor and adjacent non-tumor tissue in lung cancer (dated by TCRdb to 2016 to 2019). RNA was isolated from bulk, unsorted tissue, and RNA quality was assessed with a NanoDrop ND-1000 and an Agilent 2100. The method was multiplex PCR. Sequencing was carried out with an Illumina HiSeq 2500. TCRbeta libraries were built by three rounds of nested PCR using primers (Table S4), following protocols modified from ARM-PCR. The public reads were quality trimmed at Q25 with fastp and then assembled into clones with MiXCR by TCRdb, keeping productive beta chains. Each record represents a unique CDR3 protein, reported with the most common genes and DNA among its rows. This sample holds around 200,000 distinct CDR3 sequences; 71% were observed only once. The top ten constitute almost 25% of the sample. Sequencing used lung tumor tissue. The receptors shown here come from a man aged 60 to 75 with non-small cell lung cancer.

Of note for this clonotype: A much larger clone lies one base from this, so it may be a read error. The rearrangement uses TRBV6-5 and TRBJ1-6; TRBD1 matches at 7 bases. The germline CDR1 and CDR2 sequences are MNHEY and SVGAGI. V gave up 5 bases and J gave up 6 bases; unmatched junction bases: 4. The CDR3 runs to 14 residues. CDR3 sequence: CASSTGAINSPLHF. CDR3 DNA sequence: TGTGCCAGCAGTACAGGGGCCATTAATTCACCCCTCCACTTT.

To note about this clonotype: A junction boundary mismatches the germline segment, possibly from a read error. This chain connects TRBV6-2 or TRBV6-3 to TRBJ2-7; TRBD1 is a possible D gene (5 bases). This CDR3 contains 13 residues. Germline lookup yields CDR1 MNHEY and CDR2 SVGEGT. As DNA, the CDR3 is TGTGCCGGCAGGGCAGGGAACTCCTACGAGCTGTACTTC. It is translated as CAGRAGNSYELYF.

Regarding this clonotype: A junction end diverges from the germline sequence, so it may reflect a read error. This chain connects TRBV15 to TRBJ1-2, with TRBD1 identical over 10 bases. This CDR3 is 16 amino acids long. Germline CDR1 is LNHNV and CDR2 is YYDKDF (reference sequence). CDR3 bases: TGTGCCACCAGCAGAGATGGTGACAGGGGGCTGCGGGGCTACACTTTC. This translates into CATSRDGDRGLRGYTF.

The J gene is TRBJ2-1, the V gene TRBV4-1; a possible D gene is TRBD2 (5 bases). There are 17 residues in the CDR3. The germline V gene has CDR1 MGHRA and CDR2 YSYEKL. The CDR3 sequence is CISSPFAGESSYNEQFF. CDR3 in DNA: TGCATCAGCAGCCCTTTCGCCGGGGAGAGCTCCTACAATGAGCAGTTCTTC.

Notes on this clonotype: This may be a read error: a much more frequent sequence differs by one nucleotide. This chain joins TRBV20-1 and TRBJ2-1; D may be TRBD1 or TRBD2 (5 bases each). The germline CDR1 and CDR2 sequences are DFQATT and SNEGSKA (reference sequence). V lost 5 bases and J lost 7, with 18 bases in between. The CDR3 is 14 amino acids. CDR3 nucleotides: TGCAGTGCTTCCTTCAGATCCAGGGAGAATGAGCAGTTCTTC. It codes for CSASFRSRENEQFF.

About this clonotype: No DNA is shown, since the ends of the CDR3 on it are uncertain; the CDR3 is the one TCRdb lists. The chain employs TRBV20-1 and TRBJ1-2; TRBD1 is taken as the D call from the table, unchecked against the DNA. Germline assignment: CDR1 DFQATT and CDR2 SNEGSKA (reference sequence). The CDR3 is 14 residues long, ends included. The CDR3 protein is CSTRGRDRGYGCTF.

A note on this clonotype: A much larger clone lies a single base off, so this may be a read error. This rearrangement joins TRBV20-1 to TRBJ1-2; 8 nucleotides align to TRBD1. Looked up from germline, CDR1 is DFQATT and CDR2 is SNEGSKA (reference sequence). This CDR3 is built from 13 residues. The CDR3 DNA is TGCAGTGCTAGAGAGGCAGGGGGCTATGCCTACACCTTC. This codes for CSAREAGGYAYTF.

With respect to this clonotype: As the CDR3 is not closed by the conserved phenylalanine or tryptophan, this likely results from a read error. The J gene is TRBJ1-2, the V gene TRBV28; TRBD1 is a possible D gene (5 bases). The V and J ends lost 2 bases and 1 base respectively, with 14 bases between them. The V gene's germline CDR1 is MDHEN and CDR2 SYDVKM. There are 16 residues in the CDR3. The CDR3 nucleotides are TGTGCCAGCAGTTTACCCGGGACGAAGAATAACTATGGCTACACCGTC. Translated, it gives CASSLPGTKNNYGYTV.

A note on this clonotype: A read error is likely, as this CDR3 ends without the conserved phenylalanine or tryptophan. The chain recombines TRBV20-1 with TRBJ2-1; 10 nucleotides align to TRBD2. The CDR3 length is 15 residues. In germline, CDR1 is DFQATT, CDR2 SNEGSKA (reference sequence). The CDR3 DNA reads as TGTAGTGCTAGACCCGGGGGGACTAGCGCGGGTGAGCAGTTCCTC. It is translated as CSARPGGTSAGEQFL.

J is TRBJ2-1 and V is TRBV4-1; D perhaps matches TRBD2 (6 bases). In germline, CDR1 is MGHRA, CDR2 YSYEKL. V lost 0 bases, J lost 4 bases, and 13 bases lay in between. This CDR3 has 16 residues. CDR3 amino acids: CASSQEGSGRYNEQFF. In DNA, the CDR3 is TGCGCCAGCAGCCAAGAAGGAAGCGGGCGGTACAATGAGCAGTTCTTC.

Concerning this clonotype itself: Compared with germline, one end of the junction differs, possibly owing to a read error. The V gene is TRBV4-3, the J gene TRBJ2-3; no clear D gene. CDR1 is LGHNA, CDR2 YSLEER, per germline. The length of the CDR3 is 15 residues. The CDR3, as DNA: TGCGCCAACAGCCCCCGGGCGCAAGGCACAGATATGCAGTATTTT. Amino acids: CANSPRAQGTDMQYF.

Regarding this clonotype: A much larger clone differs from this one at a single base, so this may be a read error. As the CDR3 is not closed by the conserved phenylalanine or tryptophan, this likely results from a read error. The CDR3 DNA is TGTGCCAGCGGAGGACAGGGCTACAATGAGCAGTTCTCC. This codes for CASGGQGYNEQFS. The chain recombines TRBV6-2 or TRBV6-3 with TRBJ2-1; 8 bases are a match to TRBD1. This CDR3 spans 13 amino acids. The ends lost 8 bases at V and 3 bases at J; junction bases unmatched: 3. Germline CDR1 reads MNHEY; CDR2 reads SVGEGT.

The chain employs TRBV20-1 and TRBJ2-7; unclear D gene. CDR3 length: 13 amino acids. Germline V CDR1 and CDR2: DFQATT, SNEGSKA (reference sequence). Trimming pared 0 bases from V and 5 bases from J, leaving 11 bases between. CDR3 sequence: CSARDASTHEQYF. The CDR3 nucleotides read TGCAGTGCTAGAGACGCGAGCACCCACGAGCAGTACTTC.

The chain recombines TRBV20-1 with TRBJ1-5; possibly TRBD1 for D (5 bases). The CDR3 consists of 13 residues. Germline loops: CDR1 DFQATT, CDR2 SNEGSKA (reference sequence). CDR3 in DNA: TGCAGAGCCACGCAGGGTCAGGGTCAGCCCCAGCATTTT. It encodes CRATQGQGQPQHF.

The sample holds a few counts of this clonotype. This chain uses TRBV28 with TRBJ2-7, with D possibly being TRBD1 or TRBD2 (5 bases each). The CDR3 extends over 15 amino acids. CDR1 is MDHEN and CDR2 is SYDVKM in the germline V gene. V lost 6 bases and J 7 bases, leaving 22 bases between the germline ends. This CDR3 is CASRSGAVGPTEQYF. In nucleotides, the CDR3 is TGTGCCAGCAGATCCGGGGCGGTGGGGCCCACAGAGCAGTACTTC. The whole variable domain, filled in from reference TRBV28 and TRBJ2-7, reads DVKVTQSSRYLVKRTGEKVFLECVQDMDHENMFWYRQDPGLGLRLIYFSYDVKMKEKGDIPEGYSVSREKKERFSLILESASTNQTSMYLCASRSGAVGPTEQYFGPGTRLTVT.

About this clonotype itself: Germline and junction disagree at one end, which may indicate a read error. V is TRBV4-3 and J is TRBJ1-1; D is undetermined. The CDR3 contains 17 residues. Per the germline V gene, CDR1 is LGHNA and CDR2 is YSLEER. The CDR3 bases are TGCGCCAGCAGTCAAGACGTTCTGGGCAGTTCGGGCACCGAAGCTTTCTTT. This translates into CASSQDVLGSSGTEAFF.

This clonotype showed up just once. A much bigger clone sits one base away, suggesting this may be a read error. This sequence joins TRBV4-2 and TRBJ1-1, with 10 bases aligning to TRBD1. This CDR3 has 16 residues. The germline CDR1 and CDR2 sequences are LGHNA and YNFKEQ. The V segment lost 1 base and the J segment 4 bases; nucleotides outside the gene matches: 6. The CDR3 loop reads CASSQGGQGMTTEAFF. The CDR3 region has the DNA TGTGCCAGCAGCCAAGGGGGACAGGGGATGACCACTGAAGCTTTCTTT.

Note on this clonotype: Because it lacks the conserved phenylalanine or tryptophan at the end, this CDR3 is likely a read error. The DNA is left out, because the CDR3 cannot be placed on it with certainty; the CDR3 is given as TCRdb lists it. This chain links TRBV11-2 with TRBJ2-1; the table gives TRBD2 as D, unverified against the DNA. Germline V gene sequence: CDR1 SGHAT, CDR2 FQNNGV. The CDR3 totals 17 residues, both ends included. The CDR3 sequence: CSSSPQQGLAEDNEQSL.

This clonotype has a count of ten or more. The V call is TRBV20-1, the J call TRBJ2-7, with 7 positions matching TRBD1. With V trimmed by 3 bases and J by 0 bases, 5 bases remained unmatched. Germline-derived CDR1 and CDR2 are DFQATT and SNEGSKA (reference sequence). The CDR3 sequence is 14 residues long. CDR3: CSASRGQRSYEQYF. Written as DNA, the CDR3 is TGCAGTGCTAGCCGGGGACAGCGCTCCTACGAGCAGTACTTC.

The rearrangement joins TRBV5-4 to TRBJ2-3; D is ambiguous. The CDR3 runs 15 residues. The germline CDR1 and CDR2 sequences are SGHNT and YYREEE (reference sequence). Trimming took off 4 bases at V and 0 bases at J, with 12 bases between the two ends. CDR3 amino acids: CASSLDSRSTDTQYF. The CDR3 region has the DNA TGTGCCAGCAGCCTAGACTCGAGGAGCACAGATACGCAGTATTTT.

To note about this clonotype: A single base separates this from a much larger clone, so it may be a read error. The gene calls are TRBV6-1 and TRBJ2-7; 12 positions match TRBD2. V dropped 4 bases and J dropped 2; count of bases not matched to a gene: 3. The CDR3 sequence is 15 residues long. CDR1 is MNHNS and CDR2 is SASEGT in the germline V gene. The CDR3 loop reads CASSGASGGAYEQYF. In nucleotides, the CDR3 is TGTGCCAGCAGTGGAGCTAGCGGGGGGGCCTACGAGCAGTACTTC.

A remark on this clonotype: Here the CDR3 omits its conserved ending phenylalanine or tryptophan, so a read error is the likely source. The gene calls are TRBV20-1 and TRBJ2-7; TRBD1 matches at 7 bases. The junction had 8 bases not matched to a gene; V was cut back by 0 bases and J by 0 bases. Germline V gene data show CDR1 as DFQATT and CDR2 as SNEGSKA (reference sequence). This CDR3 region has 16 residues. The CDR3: CSAREDRQGASYEQYL. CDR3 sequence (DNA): TGCAGTGCTAGAGAAGATCGACAGGGTGCCTCCTACGAGCAGTACCTC.

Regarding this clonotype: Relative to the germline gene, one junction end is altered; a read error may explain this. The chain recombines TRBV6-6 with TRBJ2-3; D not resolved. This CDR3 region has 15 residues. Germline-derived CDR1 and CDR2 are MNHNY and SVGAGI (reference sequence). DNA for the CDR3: TGTGCTAGCAGTTACGTTGGGATGAGCACAGATACGCAGTATTTT. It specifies CASSYVGMSTDTQYF.